The source of this TCR beta chain is a study of siplizumab effects on memory and regulatory T cells. On the study more broadly: The mixed lymphocyte reactions, run in pairs, contained siplizumab at around 0.93 ug/mL or no drug.

As concerns this clone: What it recognizes is unknown.

Whole-study results and caveats: Confirmation that proliferating Tregs from siplizumab cultures had suppressive function was not obtained.

CDR3 size: 13 residues. The V gene lost 8 bases and the J gene lost 5 bases, with 10 bases spanning the gap. Per the germline V gene, CDR1 is MDHEN and CDR2 is SYDVKM. Cells of the mixed lymphocyte reaction were cocultured at 37 degrees C for over five days. Approximately 10^5 TCR templates underwent assay in every sample. TCRdb's table, derived via immunoSEQ multiplex PCR, lists solely in-frame clones and lacks some. Here the sample spans about 9,900 clones, approximately 42% being singletons. The sequencing input was CFSE-low (dividing) CD4+ T cells sorted from an allogeneic mixed lymphocyte reaction. J is TRBJ1-6 and V is TRBV28, with D maybe TRBD1 (5 bases). The receptor comes from a human donor in good health; the cells came from an allogeneic mixed lymphocyte reaction. Here the CDR3 reads CASGGANNSPLHF. The CDR3 DNA reads TGTGCCAGCGGGGGTGCCAATAATTCACCCCTCCACTTT.